What follows is one T cell receptor (beta chain) and its context. Its specificity is unknown. This sample was included in a study of T cell repertoires in cytomegalovirus infection. As for the study in general: CMV infection together with matching HLA type was indicated by public TCR beta signatures.

Study conclusions and caveats: HLA-C-restricted CMV-specific TCR beta clonotypes prevailed in the ex vivo response. Carriage of CMV together with the relevant HLA was identifiable through cumulative public TCR beta family frequency.

Via MiXCR, TCRdb re-called the reads, giving one row per CDR3 protein. The data show approximately 500,000 distinct CDR3 sequences, with approximately 17% seen just once and 20% to 30% held by the top ten. Between the trimmed V and J ends, which lost 0 bases and 2 bases, there was a span of 10 bases. The length of the CDR3 is 14 residues. Per the germline V gene, CDR1 is DFQATT and CDR2 is SNEGSKA (reference sequence). The sequence derives from a human donor in good health (CMV status not recorded). Some clones in this sample may be carry-over from other donors' samples. This chain links TRBV20-1 with TRBJ1-2, with D uncertain. The sample comprised CD8+ T cells from PBMCs. The CDR3 sequence: CSARDRMGNYGYTF. The CDR3 DNA follows: TGCAGTGCTAGAGATCGTATGGGGAACTATGGCTACACCTTC.